The 20 T cell receptor beta chains below were found in one sample sequenced in a study of post-analysis software for immune sequencing data. Antigen specificity for these receptors is unknown. Researchers reported that TCR beta cDNA libraries carried unique molecular identifiers. One entry per CDR3 protein results from TCRdb running MiXCR on the PCR reads. The table shows 450,000 to 700,000 distinct CDR3 sequences, with 40% to 50% occurring only once. Study-level findings and limits: In patients, TRBV5-6, TRBV5-1 and TRBV20-1 belonged to 4 or 5 TRBV segments found more frequently than in controls.

Sequenced: blood. All receptors derive from a girl between 5 and 17 years old with multiple sclerosis.

The chain recombines TRBV12-3 or TRBV12-4 with TRBJ2-6; 7 bases are a match to TRBD1. This CDR3 is built from 15 residues. J was trimmed by 2 bases and V by 3 bases; bases with no gene match: 1. The CDR3 nucleotides read TGTGCCAGCAGTTTCGACAGGGCTGGGGCCAACGTCCTGACTTTC. Translating gives CASSFDRAGANVLTF.

This clonotype came up a few times. The V gene is TRBV29-1, the J gene TRBJ1-4; the D is unclear. V was cut by 0 bases and J by 4 bases, with 0 bases left in between. The CDR3 runs to 11 residues. Germline lookup yields CDR1 SQVTM and CDR2 ANQGSEA. The CDR3 reads CSVEDNEKLFF. In DNA form, the CDR3 reads TGCAGCGTTGAAGATAATGAAAAACTGTTTTTT.

The chain is built from TRBV4-1 and TRBJ1-5; D may be TRBD1 (5 bases). This CDR3 region has 15 residues. Germline V gene lookup returns CDR1 MGHRA and CDR2 YSYEKL. V gave up 0 bases and J gave up 1 base, with 7 bases separating them. In DNA form, the CDR3 reads TGCGCCAGCAGCCAAGATGGGGACAGCAATCAGCCCCAGCATTTT. It specifies CASSQDGDSNQPQHF.

The chain combines TRBV20-1 with TRBJ2-7; 10 bases fit TRBD2. The CDR3 is 14 residues long. Per the germline V gene, CDR1 is DFQATT and CDR2 is SNEGSKA (reference sequence). V lost 2 bases, J lost 5 bases, and 6 bases stayed unmatched. CDR3 residues: CSARLAGVSHEQYF. The CDR3 nucleotides read TGCAGTGCTAGACTAGCGGGAGTTTCCCACGAGCAGTACTTC.

This clonotype showed up just a few times. The V gene is TRBV29-1, the J gene TRBJ2-7, with D maybe TRBD2 (7 bases). Trimming shortened V by 3 bases and J by 5 bases, and 20 bases separated the two germline ends. Germline CDR1 SQVTM, CDR2 ANQGSEA. The length of the CDR3 is 15 residues. CDR3 in DNA: TGCAGCGTTGACCTCAGTGCTCAGGGGAGGGACGAGCAGTACTTC. It is translated as CSVDLSAQGRDEQYF.

This clonotype was seen a handful of times. V is TRBV4-1 and J is TRBJ2-4, with 11 positions matching TRBD2. The V segment lost 2 bases and the J segment 9 bases; nucleotides outside the gene matches: 12. Per the germline V gene, CDR1 is MGHRA and CDR2 is YSYEKL. The CDR3 length is 17 residues. This CDR3 reads CASSQPGLTSGIGIQYF. In DNA, the CDR3 is TGCGCCAGCAGCCAACCTGGTTTGACTAGCGGGATCGGCATTCAGTACTTC.

The chain is built from TRBV7-8 and TRBJ1-1; no reliable D call. V was clipped by 5 bases and J by 4 bases, with 20 bases between them. Germline values: CDR1 SGHVS, CDR2 FQNEAQ. This CDR3 region has 16 residues. The CDR3 DNA is TGTGCCAGCAGCCCCTGGAGAGGAGCCCAGAGCACTGAAGCTTTCTTT. Its protein is CASSPWRGAQSTEAFF.

V is TRBV12-3 or TRBV12-4 and J is TRBJ2-2; 7 bases are a match to TRBD2. This CDR3 is 14 amino acids long. V lost 7 bases and J lost 4; bases outside the gene matches: 6. CDR3 protein: CASNRLAGTGELFF. CDR3 bases: TGTGCCAGCAACAGACTAGCAGGCACCGGGGAGCTGTTTTTT.

This clonotype was seen a few times. This chain uses TRBV6-6 with TRBJ2-1; D unclear. Trimming took 4 bases from V and 8 from J, leaving 6 bases between them. CDR3 size: 11 residues. Germline V CDR1 and CDR2: MNHNY, SVGAGI (reference sequence). The CDR3 is CASSFSYEQFF. CDR3 coding DNA: TGTGCCAGCAGTTTTTCGTATGAGCAGTTCTTC.

This chain's CDR3 is CASSLTPSGPTDTQYF. DNA of the CDR3: TGTGCCAGCAGCTTAACGCCTAGCGGTCCCACAGATACGCAGTATTTT. V gene TRBV7-3 combines with J gene TRBJ2-3; 7 bases match TRBD2. V trimming: 0 bases; J trimming: 2 bases; junction bases outside the gene matches: 5. This CDR3 is built from 16 residues. Germline V gives CDR1 SGHTA, CDR2 FQGTGA. Variable domain in full (rest from reference TRBV7-3 and TRBJ2-3): GAGVSQTPSNKVTEKGKYVELRCDPISGHTALYWYRQSLGQGPEFLIYFQGTGAADDSGLPNDRFFAVRPEGSVSTLKIQRTERGDSAVYLCASSLTPSGPTDTQYFGPGTRLTVL.

The genes are TRBV2 and TRBJ2-5, with TRBD1 as a possible D gene (6 bases). V was shortened by 6 bases and J by 0 bases, with 11 bases between the two germline ends. The CDR3 loop spans 14 amino acids. Germline V gives CDR1 SNHLY, CDR2 FYNNEI. CDR3 DNA sequence: TGTGCCAGCAGGGCAACAGGGAACCAAGAGACCCAGTACTTC. Protein sequence: CASRATGNQETQYF.

With respect to this clonotype: The junction and the germline gene differ at one end; a read error may be behind it. The CDR3, as DNA: TGTGCCATCAGTGATGGATACTACTACAATGAACAGTTCTTC. This encodes CAISDGYYYNEQFF. The chain links TRBV10-3 to TRBJ2-1; D call uncertain. The CDR3 is 14 amino acids. From germline, CDR1 is ENHRY and CDR2 SYGVKD.

V gene TRBV5-1 combines with J gene TRBJ2-1; D may be TRBD2 (7 bases). V lost 8 bases to trimming and J lost 4 bases, with 25 bases between them. CDR1 is SGHRS, CDR2 YFSETQ, per germline. CDR3 length equals 17 residues. In DNA form, the CDR3 reads TGCGCCAGTACGGGGGGAAACCAGGGGACGCTTTACAATGAGCAGTTCTTC. It translates to CASTGGNQGTLYNEQFF.

This clonotype was seen more than once but under ten times. The genes are TRBV11-2 and TRBJ2-4; no firm D call. Germline CDR1 and CDR2: SGHAT and FQNNGV. The CDR3 is 13 residues long. V lost 10 bases and J lost 0, with 10 bases in between. The CDR3 nucleotides read TGTGCCACCAGTCTTTTAGCCAAAAACATTCAGTACTTC. It translates to CATSLLAKNIQYF.

This rearrangement joins TRBV12-3 or TRBV12-4 to TRBJ1-2; no reliable D call. V dropped 2 bases and J dropped 4 bases, with 14 bases sitting between them. The CDR3 runs to 15 residues. The CDR3 nucleotides read TGTGCCAGCAGTTTAAATATCCTCGGAACCTATGGCTACACCTTC. As protein: CASSLNILGTYGYTF.

A few counts support this clonotype. The genes are TRBV7-8 and TRBJ2-3; 7 positions match TRBD2. The CDR3 extends over 16 amino acids. CDR1 is SGHVS and CDR2 is FQNEAQ in the germline V gene. Germline trimming cut 1 base from V and 1 base from J; bases unmatched to any gene: 5. The CDR3 bases are TGTGCCAGCAGCTTAGGCTATGGGAGGGGCACAGATACGCAGTATTTT. It yields the protein CASSLGYGRGTDTQYF. Using reference TRBV7-8 and TRBJ2-3 for the parts outside the CDR3, the full variable domain is GAGVSQSPRYKVAKRGQDVALRCDPISGHVSLFWYQQALGQGPEFLTYFQNEAQLDKSGLPSDRFFAERPEGSVSTLKIQRTQQEDSAVYLCASSLGYGRGTDTQYFGPGTRLTVL.

V gene TRBV29-1 combines with J gene TRBJ2-3; the D gene is possibly TRBD1 (5 bases). CDR1 is SQVTM and CDR2 is ANQGSEA in the germline V gene. V lost 6 bases to trimming and J lost 2 bases, with 12 bases between them. This CDR3 spans 13 amino acids. CDR3 region: CSVGAKLTDTQYF. CDR3 in DNA: TGCAGCGTAGGGGCCAAACTCACAGATACGCAGTATTTT.

This clonotype was detected a few times. The genes are TRBV6-6 and TRBJ2-5; the match to TRBD2 covers 10 bases. Germline trimming cut 2 bases from V and 3 bases from J; bases unmatched to any gene: 6. The germline gives CDR1 MNHNY, CDR2 SVGAGI (reference sequence). The CDR3 sequence is 16 residues long. CDR3 amino acids: CASSYPSGTSEETQYF. The CDR3 bases are TGTGCCAGCAGTTACCCCTCCGGGACTAGCGAAGAGACCCAGTACTTC.

This clonotype appeared a few times. The chain links TRBV7-2 to TRBJ2-3, with a weak D call TRBD1 (7 bases). This CDR3 comprises 18 residues. Germline CDR1 reads SGHTA; CDR2 reads FQGNSA. V was shortened by 2 bases and J by 3 bases, with 21 bases between the two germline ends. Written as DNA, the CDR3 is TGTGCCAGCAGCTTATCAGGGGGGACAGCGGTTACAACAGATACGCAGTATTTT. Translating gives CASSLSGGTAVTTDTQYF.

This clonotype was recorded a few times. The rearrangement joins TRBV4-1 to TRBJ2-7, with D unclear. CDR1 and CDR2 (germline): MGHRA, YSYEKL. V was trimmed by 0 bases and J by 6 bases, leaving 15 bases between them. The CDR3 totals 15 residues. The CDR3 DNA sequence: TGCGCCAGCAGCCAAGAAAGGGCGAGAGGTGGCGAGCAGTACTTC. This gives the protein CASSQERARGGEQYF.